The 18 T cell receptor beta chains reported below all come from one sample, sequenced in a study of neoadjuvant nivolumab and ipilimumab in lung cancer. This table comes from immunoSEQ multiplex PCR, and its TCRdb copy is limited to in-frame clones, with some not included. The table includes about 20,000 clones, more than 70% detected once. This material consisted of tumor tissue, taken after neoadjuvant nivolumab, alone or with ipilimumab, at or shortly before surgery. These receptors all stem from an adult with non-small cell lung cancer.

CDR3 bases: TGTGCCAGCAGCGTAGGTGACATATTCTACGAGCAGTACTTC. This translates into CASSVGDIFYEQYF. This chain uses TRBV9 with TRBJ2-7; D uncertain. Trimming pared 0 bases from V and 3 bases from J, leaving 10 bases between. CDR1 SGDLS and CDR2 YYNGEE come from the germline V gene. This CDR3 has 14 amino acids.

The J gene is TRBJ2-6, the V gene TRBV6-1; 7 bases map to TRBD1. Germline CDR1 MNHNS, CDR2 SASEGT. The CDR3 is made up of 14 amino acids. V was pared by 8 bases and J by 2 bases, with 3 bases of the junction left unmatched. Here the CDR3 DNA reads TGTGCCAGCGACCAGGGGGCTGGGGCCAACGTCCTGACTTTC. This translates into CASDQGAGANVLTF.

The chain is built from TRBV5-5 and TRBJ1-1; possible D gene TRBD1, 5 bases. CDR3 length: 15 residues. The ends were cut back, 7 bases at V and 3 bases at J, with 19 bases in the middle. From germline, CDR1 is SGHKS and CDR2 YYEKEE (reference sequence). CDR3: CASLILQGADTEAFF. The CDR3 DNA reads TGTGCCAGCCTTATCCTCCAGGGTGCTGACACTGAAGCTTTCTTT.

The chain recombines TRBV2 with TRBJ2-7, with D possibly TRBD2 on 6 matching bases. V was cut by 3 bases and J by 3 bases, with 9 bases left in between. Germline V gene lookup returns CDR1 SNHLY and CDR2 FYNNEI. This CDR3 region has 13 residues. The CDR3 is CASSDAGIYEQYF. The DNA of the CDR3 is TGTGCCAGCAGTGATGCGGGGATCTACGAGCAGTACTTC.

This sequence joins TRBV5-5 and TRBJ1-4, with D possibly matching TRBD1 (5 bases). The CDR3 length is 15 residues. CDR1 is SGHKS and CDR2 is YYEKEE in the germline V gene (reference sequence). Trimming removed 0 bases from V and 12 bases from J, with 18 bases in between. The DNA for the CDR3 is TGTGCCAGCAGCTTGGTGCGGGAGCCAGGGATGGAACTGTTTTTT. It is translated as CASSLVREPGMELFF.

This clone appeared a few times. The CDR3, as DNA: TGTGCCAGCAGCCAGGGACAGTTCTACGAGCAGTACTTC. This encodes CASSQGQFYEQYF. V and J are TRBV11-1 and TRBJ2-7; 7 bases agree with TRBD1. V gave up 5 bases and J gave up 3 bases; unmatched junction bases: 4. This CDR3 spans 13 amino acids. CDR1 SGHAT and CDR2 FQDESV come from the germline V gene (reference sequence).

The chain employs TRBV29-1 and TRBJ1-2; 8 nucleotides match TRBD1. V lost 3 bases and J lost 8; bases outside the gene matches: 8. The CDR3 loop spans 13 amino acids. Germline V gene data show CDR1 as SQVTM and CDR2 as ANQGSEA. CDR3 nucleotides: TGCAGCGTTGATCCTCAGGGGGCGGACGGCTACACCTTC. Its protein product is CSVDPQGADGYTF.

The V gene is TRBV30, the J gene TRBJ2-7; D uncertain. This CDR3 contains 11 residues. V lost 4 bases to trimming and J lost 6 bases, with 10 bases between them. Looked up from germline, CDR1 is GTSNPN and CDR2 is SVGIG (reference sequence). Here the CDR3 reads CAWKELGEQYF. The CDR3 coding sequence is TGTGCCTGGAAGGAATTGGGCGAGCAGTACTTC.

This clone was detected a few times. The chain is built from TRBV5-1 and TRBJ2-7; 9 bases line up with TRBD1. The CDR3 is 15 residues long. Unmatched junction bases numbered 4, after V lost 0 bases and J lost 3 bases. Germline V lookup: CDR1 SGHRS, CDR2 YFSETQ. CDR3 DNA sequence: TGCGCCAGCAGCTTGGACCCGGGACAGGGCTACGAGCAGTACTTC. It codes for CASSLDPGQGYEQYF.

The chain couples TRBV11-2 to TRBJ2-6, with D perhaps assigned TRBD1 or TRBD2 (6 bases each). The CDR3 is 17 residues long. CDR1 SGHAT and CDR2 FQNNGV come from the germline V gene. Trimming shortened V by 5 bases and J by 3 bases, and 17 bases separated the two germline ends. The CDR3: CASSALGGLSGANVLTF. The CDR3 region has the DNA TGTGCCAGCAGCGCCCTGGGGGGCCTCAGTGGGGCCAACGTCCTGACTTTC.

This clone was seen a few times. This chain uses TRBV5-1 with TRBJ2-7; 8 bases agree with TRBD1. The CDR3 contains 16 residues. Germline V gene sequence: CDR1 SGHRS, CDR2 YFSETQ. With 3 bases clipped from V and 6 bases from J, the junction kept 14 bases outside the gene matches. The CDR3 DNA sequence: TGCGCCAGCAGCTCTATTCCGCAGGGGGCAACAGGCGAGCAGTACTTC. Its protein product is CASSSIPQGATGEQYF. The full variable domain, with the rest looked up from reference TRBV5-1 and TRBJ2-7, is KAGVTQTPRYLIKTRGQQVTLSCSPISGHRSVSWYQQTPGQGLQFLFEYFSETQRNKGNFPGRFSGRQFSNSRSEMNVSTLELGDSALYLCASSSIPQGATGEQYFGPGTRLTVT.

V is TRBV27 and J is TRBJ1-2; 7 positions match TRBD1. CDR1 MNHEY and CDR2 SMNVEV come from the germline V gene (reference sequence). This CDR3 region has 14 residues. After removal of 5 bases from V and 7 bases from J, the junction contained 10 bases not matched to a gene. In nucleotides, the CDR3 is TGTGCCAGCAGTCCAATCGACAGGGAAGCTGGCTACACCTTC. This gives the protein CASSPIDREAGYTF.

V and J are TRBV5-1 and TRBJ1-1; 11 bases line up with TRBD1. V trimming: 5 bases; J trimming: 5 bases; junction bases outside the gene matches: 5. This CDR3 has 14 residues. CDR1 and CDR2 from the germline V gene are SGHRS and YFSETQ. The CDR3 loop is CASRYGTGGTEAFF. The CDR3 nucleotides read TGCGCCAGCAGATATGGGACAGGGGGTACTGAAGCTTTCTTT.

V usage is TRBV5-1 and J usage is TRBJ2-7; TRBD1 matches at 7 bases. The CDR3 contains 16 residues. Germline lookup yields CDR1 SGHRS and CDR2 YFSETQ. Unmatched junction bases numbered 10, after V lost 4 bases and J lost 0 bases. The DNA of the CDR3 is TGCGCCAGCAGCCCCTCCCCCGGGACAGCCTCCTACGAGCAGTACTTC. Its protein is CASSPSPGTASYEQYF. Combining the CDR3 with reference TRBV5-1 and TRBJ2-7 gives the whole variable domain KAGVTQTPRYLIKTRGQQVTLSCSPISGHRSVSWYQQTPGQGLQFLFEYFSETQRNKGNFPGRFSGRQFSNSRSEMNVSTLELGDSALYLCASSPSPGTASYEQYFGPGTRLTVT.

V gene TRBV7-6 combines with J gene TRBJ2-3; 8 bases are a match to TRBD1. This CDR3 spans 17 amino acids. Trimming cost V 1 base and J 3 bases; bases outside gene matches: 9. In germline, CDR1 is SGHVS, CDR2 FNYEAQ. The CDR3: CASSLGGQARMTDTQYF. CDR3 in DNA: TGTGCCAGCAGCTTAGGGGGACAGGCGAGAATGACAGATACGCAGTATTTT.

The J gene is TRBJ2-7, the V gene TRBV6-5; 8 bases line up with TRBD1. The V gene end was trimmed by 5 bases and the J gene end by 5 bases; junction bases not matched to a gene: 8. Per germline, CDR1 MNHEY and CDR2 SVGAGI. This CDR3 has 14 amino acids. For the CDR3, the DNA is TGTGCCAGCAGTCGCGGGGACAGGACGAACGAGCAGTACTTC. It specifies CASSRGDRTNEQYF.

V is TRBV10-3 and J is TRBJ1-1; no reliable D call. V lost 4 bases and J lost 0, with 6 bases in between. CDR3 size: 13 residues. CDR1 and CDR2 from the germline V gene are ENHRY and SYGVKD. The CDR3 here is CAISAGMNTEAFF. CDR3 bases: TGTGCCATCAGTGCGGGGATGAACACTGAAGCTTTCTTT.

This rearrangement joins TRBV6-6 to TRBJ1-5; 11 nucleotides match TRBD1. Unmatched junction bases numbered 10, after V lost 5 bases and J lost 16 bases. The CDR3 has 13 residues. Germline loops: CDR1 MNHNY, CDR2 SVGAGI (reference sequence). The CDR3 here is CASSTQPGQGEHF. DNA of the CDR3: TGTGCCAGCAGTACTCAGCCGGGACAGGGGGAACATTTT.